This TCR beta chain was recorded in a study of shared clonotypes between healthy human individuals. Study-level points and caveats: Sampling involved blood alone; tissue repertoires likely differ.

On this clone: No antigen is known for it.

As defined, naive CD8 cells were CD45RO-negative and positively selected for CCR7, with terminally differentiated effector memory CD45RA+ cells excluded. Clones were read by immunoSEQ multiplex PCR, and TCRdb kept only the in-frame ones, dropping some. The sample has approximately 2,000,000 clones, roughly 95% seen once; the top ten hold less than 2%. Germline V gene lookup returns CDR1 MNHEY and CDR2 SMNVEV (reference sequence). The V gene lost 3 bases and the J gene lost 5 bases, with 11 bases spanning the gap. This CDR3 comprises 13 residues. The receptor was derived from a man aged 18 to 35 in good health. Some clones in this sample may be carry-over from other donors' samples. This chain joins TRBV27 and TRBJ2-7; D is possibly TRBD1 (5 bases). What was sequenced was naive CD8+ T cells from PBMCs. The CDR3 is CASSFARANEQYF. CDR3 DNA sequence: TGTGCCAGCAGTTTTGCCAGGGCCAACGAGCAGTACTTC.